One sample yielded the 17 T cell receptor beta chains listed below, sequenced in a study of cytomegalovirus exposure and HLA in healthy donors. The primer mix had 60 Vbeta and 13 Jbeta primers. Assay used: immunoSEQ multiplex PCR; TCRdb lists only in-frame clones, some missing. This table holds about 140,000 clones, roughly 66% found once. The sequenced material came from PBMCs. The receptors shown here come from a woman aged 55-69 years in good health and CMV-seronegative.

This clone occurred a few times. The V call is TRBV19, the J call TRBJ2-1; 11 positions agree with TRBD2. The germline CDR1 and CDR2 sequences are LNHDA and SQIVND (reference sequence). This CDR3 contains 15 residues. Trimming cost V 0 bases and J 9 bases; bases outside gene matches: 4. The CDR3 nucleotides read TGTGCCAGTAGTATAGACCCGACTAGCGGGGTTGAGCAGTTCTTC. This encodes CASSIDPTSGVEQFF.

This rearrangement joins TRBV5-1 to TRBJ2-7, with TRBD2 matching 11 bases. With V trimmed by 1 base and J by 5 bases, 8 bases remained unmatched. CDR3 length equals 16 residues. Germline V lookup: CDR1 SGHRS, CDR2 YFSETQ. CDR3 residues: CASSLNVAGGPHEQYF. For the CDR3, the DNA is TGCGCCAGCAGCTTGAACGTAGCGGGGGGGCCGCACGAGCAGTACTTC.

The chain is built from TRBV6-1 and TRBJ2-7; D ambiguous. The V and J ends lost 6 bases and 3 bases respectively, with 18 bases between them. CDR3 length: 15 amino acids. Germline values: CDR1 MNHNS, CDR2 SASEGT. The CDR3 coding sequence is TGTGCCAGCAGCGCGACTGCTCTACTTGGCTACGAGCAGTACTTC. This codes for CASSATALLGYEQYF.

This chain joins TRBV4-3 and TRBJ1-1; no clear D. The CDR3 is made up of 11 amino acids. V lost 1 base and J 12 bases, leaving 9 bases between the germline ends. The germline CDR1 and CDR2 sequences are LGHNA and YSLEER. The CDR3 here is CASSQGLLTFF. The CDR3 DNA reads TGCGCCAGCAGCCAAGGTTTATTAACTTTCTTT.

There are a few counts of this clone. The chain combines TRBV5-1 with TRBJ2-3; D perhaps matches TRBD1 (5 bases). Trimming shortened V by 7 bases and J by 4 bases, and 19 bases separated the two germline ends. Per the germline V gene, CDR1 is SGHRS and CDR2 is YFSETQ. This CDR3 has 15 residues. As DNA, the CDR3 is TGCGCCAGCTGTACGCAGGGTATGATCGCAGATACGCAGTATTTT. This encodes CASCTQGMIADTQYF.

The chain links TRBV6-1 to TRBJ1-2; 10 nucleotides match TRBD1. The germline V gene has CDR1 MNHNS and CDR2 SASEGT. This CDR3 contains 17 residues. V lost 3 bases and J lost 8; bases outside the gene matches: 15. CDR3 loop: CASSEGTGAVRSLGYTF. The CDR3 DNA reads TGTGCCAGCAGTGAGGGGACAGGGGCGGTACGAAGCTTAGGCTACACCTTC.

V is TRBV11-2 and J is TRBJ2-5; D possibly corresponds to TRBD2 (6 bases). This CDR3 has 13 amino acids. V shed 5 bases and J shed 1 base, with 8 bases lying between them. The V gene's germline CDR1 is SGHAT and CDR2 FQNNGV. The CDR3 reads CASSQTSQETQYF. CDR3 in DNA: TGTGCCAGCAGCCAGACTAGCCAAGAGACCCAGTACTTC.

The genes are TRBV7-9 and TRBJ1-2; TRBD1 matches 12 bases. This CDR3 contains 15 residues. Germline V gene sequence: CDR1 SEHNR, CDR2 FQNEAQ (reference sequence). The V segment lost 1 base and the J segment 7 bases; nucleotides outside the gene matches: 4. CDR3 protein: CASSLVGQGARGYTF. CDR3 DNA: TGTGCCAGCAGCTTAGTGGGACAGGGGGCGCGTGGCTACACCTTC.

The CDR3 coding sequence is TGTGCCAGCAGCTACCTAACCGAGCAGTACTTC. It yields the protein CASSYLTEQYF. The chain recombines TRBV11-2 with TRBJ2-7; D is unclear. Germline lookup yields CDR1 SGHAT and CDR2 FQNNGV. Deletions cut 4 bases from V and 6 bases from J, with 7 bases between. The CDR3 runs to 11 residues.

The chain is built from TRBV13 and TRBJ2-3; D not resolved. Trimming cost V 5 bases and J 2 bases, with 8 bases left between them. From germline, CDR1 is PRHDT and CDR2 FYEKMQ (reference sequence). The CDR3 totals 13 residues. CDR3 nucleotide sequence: TGTGCCAGCAGCCCCTACCTCACAGATACGCAGTATTTT. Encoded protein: CASSPYLTDTQYF.

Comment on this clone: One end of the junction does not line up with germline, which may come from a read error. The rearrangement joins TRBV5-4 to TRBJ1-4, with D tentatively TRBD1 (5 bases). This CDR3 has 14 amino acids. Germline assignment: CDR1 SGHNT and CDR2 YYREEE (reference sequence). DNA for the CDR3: TGTGCCAACAGCTTGAGGGGAATTGGTGAAAAACTGTTTTTT. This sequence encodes CANSLRGIGEKLFF.

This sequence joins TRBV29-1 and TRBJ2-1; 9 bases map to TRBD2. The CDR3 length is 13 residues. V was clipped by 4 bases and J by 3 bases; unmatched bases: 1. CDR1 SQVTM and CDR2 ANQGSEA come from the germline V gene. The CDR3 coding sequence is TGCAGCGTTGGACTAGCGGACTACAATGAGCAGTTCTTC. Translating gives CSVGLADYNEQFF.

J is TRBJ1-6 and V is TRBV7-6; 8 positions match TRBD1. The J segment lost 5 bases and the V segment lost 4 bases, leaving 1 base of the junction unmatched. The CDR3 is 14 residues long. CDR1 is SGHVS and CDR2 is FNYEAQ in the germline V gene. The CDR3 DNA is TGTGCCAGCAGCTCGACAGGGGATAATTCACCCCTCCACTTT. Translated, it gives CASSSTGDNSPLHF.

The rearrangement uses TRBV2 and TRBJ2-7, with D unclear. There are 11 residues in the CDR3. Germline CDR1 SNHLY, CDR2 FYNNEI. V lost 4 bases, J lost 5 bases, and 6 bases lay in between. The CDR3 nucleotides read TGTGCCAGCAGTGGTCGGGACGAGCAGTACTTC. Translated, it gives CASSGRDEQYF.

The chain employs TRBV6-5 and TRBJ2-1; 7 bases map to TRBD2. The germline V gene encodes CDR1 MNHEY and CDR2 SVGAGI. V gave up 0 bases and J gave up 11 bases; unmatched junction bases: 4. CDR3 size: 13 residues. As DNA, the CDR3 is TGTGCCAGCAGTTACTCCACGGGACTACAGCAGTTCTTC. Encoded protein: CASSYSTGLQQFF.

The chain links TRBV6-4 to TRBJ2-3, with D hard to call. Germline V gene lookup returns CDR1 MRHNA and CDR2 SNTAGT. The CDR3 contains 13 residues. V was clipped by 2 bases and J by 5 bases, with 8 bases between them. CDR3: CASSDMYGDTQYF. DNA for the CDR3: TGTGCCAGCAGTGACATGTACGGAGATACGCAGTATTTT.

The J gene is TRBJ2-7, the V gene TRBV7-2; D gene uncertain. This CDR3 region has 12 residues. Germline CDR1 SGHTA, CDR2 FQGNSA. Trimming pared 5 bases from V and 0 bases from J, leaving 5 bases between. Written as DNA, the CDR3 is TGTGCCAGCAGCGTTAGCTCCTACGAGCAGTACTTC. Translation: CASSVSSYEQYF.